This T cell receptor (beta chain) was recorded in a study of T cell repertoires in cytomegalovirus infection (dated by TCRdb to between 2018 and 2021). At the level of the whole study: The peptide stimulations were aimed at well-studied HLA-B-restricted epitopes as well as recently identified HLA-C-restricted CMV epitopes, whose presentation resists viral immunomodulation. Donor HLA type was relevant to the analysis, as public TCR beta signatures indicated carriage of CMV infection together with the matching HLA type.

The sequencer was an Illumina HiSeq 1500. The public reads were reanalyzed by TCRdb: fastp trimming at Q25, MiXCR alignment, in-frame beta chains only. Every CDR3 protein is listed once, alongside the most common genes and DNA of its rows. This sample lists 300,000 to 400,000 distinct CDR3 sequences; almost 30% were detected once. Together, the top ten hold around 20% of the sample. This clonotype was recorded only once. This clone's antigen is unknown. No base quality values were provided; no much bigger clone lies one nucleotide off. One read amounts to weak evidence. Sample treatment or condition, as interpreted from the label and publication: in vitro stimulation with specific CMV peptide epitopes to enrich CMV-specific T cells. Study-level results and caveats: The ex vivo response was dominated by HLA-C-restricted CMV-specific TCR beta clonotypes, which also provided the single most frequent clonotype in two of eight donors. Carriers of CMV infection plus the relevant HLA type were discriminated by the cumulative frequency of public TCR beta family members in the study cohort and in an independent approximately 340-donor cohort.

The origin of this receptor is a human donor in good health (CMV status not recorded). Some clones in this sample may be carry-over from other donors' samples. The specimen comprised cultured PBMCs, sampled from culture after CMV antigen stimulation.

The CDR3 protein: CASLPGTGNENQPQHF. The DNA is as follows: TGTGCCAGTCTCCCCGGGACAGGGAATGAGAATCAGCCCCAGCATTTT. Rearrangement joined TRBV10-3 to TRBJ1-5; TRBD1 agrees with 9 junctional bases. Its CDR3 holds 16 amino acids, cysteine through phenylalanine. Of all the DNA, just the CDR3 is kept, 48 bases in frame from base 1. The germline V gene encodes CDR1 ENHRY and CDR2 SYGVKD. Relative to germline, V is missing 10 bases and J is missing 4 bases, with 14 bases of the junction outside any gene match.